This T cell receptor (beta chain) was retrieved from a study of memory CD4+ T cells and cytomegalovirus serostatus. Turning to the study itself: Healthy Belgian adult donors included several CMV-positive and 24 CMV-negative people.

Method: immunoSEQ multiplex PCR; TCRdb's copy keeps in-frame clones and lacks some. The sample holds under 40,000 clones, about 80% seen once. The sort gate was single viable CD3+CD4+CD8-CD45RO+ cells for memory CD4+ T cells. Serostatus was set by detecting CMV pp150, pp28, p38, p52 IgG. Positive selection with CD4 microbeads enriched total CD4+ T cells. This CDR3 spans 14 amino acids. The V end was cut by 4 bases, the J end by 2 bases, with 12 bases between. Germline lookup yields CDR1 SGHKS and CDR2 YYEKEE (reference sequence). The chain carries TRBV5-5 and TRBJ2-5, with a tentative D call TRBD1 (7 bases). Sequencing was carried out using memory CD4+ T cells from blood. The sequence was obtained from an adult in good health and CMV-seropositive. The CDR3 DNA reads as TGTGCCAGCAGCCAGGGGGGAACTCAAGAGACCCAGTACTTC. This sequence encodes CASSQGGTQETQYF.